This T cell receptor (beta chain) was obtained from a study of CD8 T cells in ankylosing spondylitis. Whole-study findings and limits: Made up of roughly 8 highly homologous variants, a TCR beta motif appeared characteristic of ankylosing spondylitis blood.

This CDR3 spans 14 amino acids. Notes on this clonotype: Its target is unknown.

TCRdb re-analysed the 5' RACE reads in MiXCR, keeping a single row per CDR3 protein. Found here are 270,000 or so distinct CDR3 sequences, roughly 18% of them singletons; the top ten hold less than 35%. V and J are TRBV12-3 or TRBV12-4 and TRBJ1-4; D not resolved. This clonotype originated in a male donor with ankylosing spondylitis or in good health (not recorded which). Sequencing input: blood, either unsorted or a sorted T cell fraction (not recorded which). Here the CDR3 DNA reads TGTGCAGGAGGCTCGACCTCGACTAATGAAAAACTGTTTTTT. Protein: CAGGSTSTNEKLFF.